This T cell receptor (beta chain) was recorded in a study of graft-versus-host responses after intestinal transplantation. General study results and limits: The marrow of recipients harbored GvH clones, and ileum or blood showed some of them first.

The CDR3 covers 17 residues. The V gene's germline CDR1 is SGHNT and CDR2 YYREEE (reference sequence). The V end lost 1 base, the J end lost 0 bases, and 14 bases lay between the germline ends. Method: immunoSEQ multiplex PCR; TCRdb's copy keeps in-frame clones and lacks some. The data contain 30,000 to 50,000 clones, roughly 96% of them singletons. About this clone itself: Its antigen is not known.

V and J are TRBV5-4 and TRBJ1-3; a weak D match, TRBD1 (6 bases). Material: unstimulated CD8+ T cells sorted from spleen or lymph node cells, obtained before transplant. The clonotype originates from a human donor who was the organ donor for an intestinal transplant. This chain's CDR3 is CASSLKGRGLSGNTIYF. The CDR3 DNA is TGTGCCAGCAGCTTGAAGGGCAGGGGACTCTCTGGAAACACCATATATTTT.